Following are 27 T cell receptor beta chains from one sample sequenced in a study of shared clonotypes between healthy human individuals. TCRdb keeps only in-frame clones here, not all; method: immunoSEQ multiplex PCR. The sample includes some 2.1 million clones, around 95% of them seen just once. Naive CD8 cells were CD45RO-negative, positively selected for CCR7, excluding terminally differentiated effector memory CD45RA+ cells. The source material was naive CD8+ T cells from PBMCs. These TCRs come from a man aged 18 to 29 in good health. Some clones in this sample may be carry-over from other donors' samples.

Comment on this clone: One junction end disagrees with the germline gene, perhaps due to a read error. The rearrangement uses TRBV6-6 and TRBJ1-1; D perhaps matches TRBD1 (5 bases). This CDR3 has 13 residues. Per germline, CDR1 MNHNY and CDR2 SVGAGI (reference sequence). The CDR3 nucleotides read TGTGCCAGCAGTTACTCTCAGGGATCTCCACCGGTATTC. Residues: CASSYSQGSPPVF.

The rearrangement joins TRBV18 to TRBJ1-3; perhaps TRBD1 as D (6 bases). Germline loops: CDR1 KGHSH, CDR2 LQKENI. The CDR3 runs 17 residues. Trimming stripped 3 bases from V and 0 bases from J, with 15 bases between. This CDR3 is CASSPDRPKFSGNTIYF. The CDR3 DNA is TGTGCCAGCTCACCTGACAGGCCTAAATTCTCTGGAAACACCATATATTTT. The full variable domain, in which reference TRBV18 and TRBJ1-3 provide the parts outside the CDR3, is NAGVMQNPRHLVRRRGQEARLRCSPMKGHSHVYWYRQLPEEGLKFMVYLQKENIIDESGMPKERFSAEFPKEGPSILRIQQVVRGDSAAYFCASSPDRPKFSGNTIYFGEGSWLTVV.

The rearrangement joins TRBV30 to TRBJ2-7; 8 positions match TRBD2. V dropped 7 bases and J dropped 2; count of bases not matched to a gene: 7. Germline CDR1 is GTSNPN and CDR2 is SVGIG (reference sequence). CDR3 length: 13 amino acids. In DNA form, the CDR3 reads TGTGCCTCTTTGCGGGGGGCGACCTACGAGCAGTACTTC. This gives the protein CASLRGATYEQYF.

The rearrangement uses TRBV4-3 and TRBJ2-7; D is uncertain. Trimming left V 1 base short and J 3 bases short, with 7 bases between. The CDR3 spans 13 residues. Looked up from germline, CDR1 is LGHNA and CDR2 is YSLEER. The DNA of the CDR3 is TGCGCCAGCAGCCAAGGCAGGCACTACGAGCAGTACTTC. As protein: CASSQGRHYEQYF.

The chain links TRBV29-1 to TRBJ2-2; 9 bases align to TRBD2. The CDR3 is 15 residues long. Germline CDR1 reads SQVTM; CDR2 reads ANQGSEA. V gave up 2 bases and J gave up 9 bases; unmatched junction bases: 10. This CDR3 reads CSVEYSGSRARELFF. In DNA, the CDR3 is TGCAGCGTTGAATATAGCGGGAGTCGGGCCAGGGAGCTGTTTTTT.

The chain joins TRBV7-9 to TRBJ1-2, with D possibly being TRBD1 (5 bases). The CDR3 spans 14 residues. Trimming left V 3 bases short and J 8 bases short, with 16 bases between. CDR1 is SEHNR, CDR2 FQNEAQ, per germline (reference sequence). DNA for the CDR3: TGTGCCAGCAGCTTTCCAACGCAGGGCCCGGGCTACACCTTC. It yields the protein CASSFPTQGPGYTF.

CDR3 nucleotide sequence: TGCAGCGCAGATACAGGGGCAGGGACAGATACGCAGTATTTT. Translated, it gives CSADTGAGTDTQYF. The gene calls are TRBV29-1 and TRBJ2-3, with 7 bases fitting TRBD1. This CDR3 is built from 14 residues. J was trimmed by 3 bases and V by 7 bases; bases with no gene match: 10. In germline, CDR1 is SQVTM, CDR2 ANQGSEA.

The chain links TRBV4-1 to TRBJ2-2; D possibly corresponds to TRBD1 (6 bases). The CDR3 contains 16 residues. CDR1 MGHRA and CDR2 YSYEKL come from the germline V gene. Trimming left V 2 bases short and J 0 bases short, with 10 bases between. The CDR3 DNA sequence: TGCGCCAGCAGCCAACAAGCAGGGGCGAACACCGGGGAGCTGTTTTTT. Its protein product is CASSQQAGANTGELFF.

The J gene is TRBJ1-3, the V gene TRBV18, with 9 bases identical to TRBD1. Germline CDR1 KGHSH, CDR2 LQKENI. V was pared by 3 bases and J by 3 bases, with 12 bases of the junction left unmatched. The CDR3 covers 18 residues. The CDR3 DNA is TGTGCCAGCTCACCCGGGGCGATACAGGGGGCCCTTGGAAACACCATATATTTT. It codes for CASSPGAIQGALGNTIYF.

This clone was seen a single time. Here the CDR3 DNA reads TGTGCCAGCAGTGCCAGATTACTAGCGGAGTTACATACCACCGGGGAGCTGTTTTTT. Its protein product is CASSARLLAELHTTGELFF. The chain couples TRBV6-1 to TRBJ2-2; 8 nucleotides line up with TRBD2. After removal of 4 bases from V and 4 bases from J, the junction contained 17 bases not matched to a gene. The CDR3 consists of 19 residues. The germline V gene encodes CDR1 MNHNS and CDR2 SASEGT.

The rearrangement joins TRBV19 to TRBJ2-3, with D perhaps TRBD2 (5 bases). Germline V CDR1 and CDR2: LNHDA, SQIVND (reference sequence). The CDR3 loop spans 14 amino acids. V was pared by 5 bases and J by 4 bases, with 13 bases between. The DNA for the CDR3 is TGTGCCAGTAGTCCCCCCGAGGAGGCAGATACGCAGTATTTT. Translation: CASSPPEEADTQYF.

This clone was detected only once. The rearrangement joins TRBV19 to TRBJ1-1, with unresolved D. CDR3 size: 13 residues. V gave up 7 bases and J gave up 1 base, with 10 bases separating them. Looked up from germline, CDR1 is LNHDA and CDR2 is SQIVND (reference sequence). The CDR3 DNA sequence: TGTGCCAGTATAAGACGGGAGAACACTGAAGCTTTCTTT. Encoded protein: CASIRRENTEAFF.

The chain uses TRBV27 and TRBJ1-5; 8 bases agree with TRBD1. The CDR3 spans 16 residues. Germline-derived CDR1 and CDR2 are MNHEY and SMNVEV (reference sequence). J gave up 4 bases and V 5 bases, and 10 bases lay outside the gene matches. The CDR3 DNA sequence: TGTGCCAGCAGTCCGGACAGGGCCTATTTGAATCAGCCCCAGCATTTT. Translating gives CASSPDRAYLNQPQHF.

The chain has TRBV21-1 and TRBJ1-3. TRBV21-1 is marked as a pseudogene. The CDR3 is 13 amino acids. The CDR3 sequence is CASSKPGGNTIYF. CDR3 coding DNA: TGTGCCAGCAGCAAACCGGGTGGAAACACCATATATTTT.

The chain recombines TRBV27 with TRBJ1-5; D is ambiguous. This CDR3 contains 11 residues. Germline CDR1 MNHEY, CDR2 SMNVEV (reference sequence). V was pared by 8 bases and J by 3 bases, with 5 bases between. CDR3 sequence reads: CASGVNQPQHF. The CDR3 nucleotides read TGTGCCAGCGGGGTCAATCAGCCCCAGCATTTT.

The chain's CDR3 is CASSLSGGRVADTQYF. As DNA, the CDR3 is TGTGCCAGCAGTTTATCTGGCGGGAGGGTGGCAGATACGCAGTATTTT. The chain recombines TRBV27 with TRBJ2-3; 9 nucleotides align to TRBD2. This CDR3 contains 16 residues. With V trimmed by 0 bases and J by 4 bases, 5 bases remained unmatched. Per the germline V gene, CDR1 is MNHEY and CDR2 is SMNVEV (reference sequence).

This sequence joins TRBV11-2 and TRBJ2-3; 8 positions match TRBD1. Germline V gives CDR1 SGHAT, CDR2 FQNNGV. The V gene end was trimmed by 8 bases and the J gene end by 5 bases; junction bases not matched to a gene: 6. This CDR3 region has 13 residues. CDR3 DNA sequence: TGTGCCAGCGGACAGGGAAGAAAAGATACGCAGTATTTT. Translated, it gives CASGQGRKDTQYF.

The genes are TRBV27 and TRBJ2-1; 8 bases match TRBD1. Germline CDR1 and CDR2: MNHEY and SMNVEV (reference sequence). The CDR3 contains 17 residues. V lost 5 bases and J lost 0; bases outside the gene matches: 9. In nucleotides, the CDR3 is TGTGCCAGCAGTGGGGACAGGTCCTTGAGCTCCTACAATGAGCAGTTCTTC. Translated: CASSGDRSLSSYNEQFF.

In regard to this clone: Other nucleotide sequences in the sample specify the same CDR3. The V gene is TRBV4-3, the J gene TRBJ2-1, with D uncertain. The length of the CDR3 is 15 residues. Germline CDR1 reads LGHNA; CDR2 reads YSLEER. V gave up 0 bases and J gave up 4 bases, with 10 bases separating them. The CDR3 protein is CASSQDIGSYNEQFF. In nucleotides, the CDR3 is TGCGCCAGCAGCCAAGATATAGGCAGTTACAATGAGCAGTTCTTC.

The chain has TRBV28 and TRBJ2-2, with 8 bases lining up with TRBD2. Germline trimming cut 6 bases from V and 4 bases from J; bases unmatched to any gene: 4. This CDR3 is 14 amino acids long. CDR1 and CDR2 (germline): MDHEN, SYDVKM. The chain's CDR3 is CASRSSGITGELFF. In DNA, the CDR3 is TGTGCCAGCAGAAGTAGCGGGATCACCGGGGAGCTGTTTTTT.

The chain is built from TRBV13 and TRBJ2-2; tentatively, D is TRBD1 or TRBD2 (5 bases each). This CDR3 spans 15 amino acids. Trimming took 4 bases from V and 8 from J, leaving 17 bases between them. The V gene's germline CDR1 is PRHDT and CDR2 FYEKMQ (reference sequence). CDR3 DNA sequence: TGTGCCAGCAGCTCCCACGGGGCCGGCGAAGGGGAGCTGTTTTTT. Translation: CASSSHGAGEGELFF.

The gene calls are TRBV5-4 and TRBJ2-7; tentatively, D is TRBD2 (6 bases). CDR3 length: 13 residues. Germline CDR1 and CDR2: SGHNT and YYREEE (reference sequence). V lost 0 bases to trimming and J lost 6 bases, with 10 bases between them. The CDR3 DNA is TGTGCCAGCAGCTTGGACGGGAGCCGCGAGCAGTACTTC. The encoded protein is CASSLDGSREQYF.

Comments on this clone: This sample also contains other DNA sequences that code for the same CDR3. The J gene is TRBJ2-3, the V gene TRBV7-9; D not resolved. This CDR3 region has 12 residues. Between the trimmed V and J ends, which lost 5 bases and 6 bases, there was a span of 9 bases. In germline, CDR1 is SEHNR, CDR2 FQNEAQ (reference sequence). The CDR3 protein is CASSPLGDTQYF. In nucleotides, the CDR3 is TGTGCCAGCAGCCCATTGGGTGATACGCAGTATTTT. The full variable domain, with the rest looked up from reference TRBV7-9 and TRBJ2-3, is DTGVSQNPRHKITKRGQNVTFRCDPISEHNRLYWYRQTLGQGPEFLTYFQNEAQLEKSRLLSDRFSAERPKGSFSTLEIQRTEQGDSAMYLCASSPLGDTQYFGPGTRLTVL.

V is TRBV19 and J is TRBJ1-2; TRBD1 aligns across 11 bases. The ends lost 5 bases at V and 6 bases at J; junction bases unmatched: 17. The CDR3 covers 18 residues. The germline V gene has CDR1 LNHDA and CDR2 SQIVND (reference sequence). CDR3 sequence (DNA): TGTGCCAGTAGTCACCACAGCGGGACAGGGGGGTCTAATGATGGCTACACCTTC. Encoded protein: CASSHHSGTGGSNDGYTF.

The CDR3 sequence is CASSSPWEAKNIQYF. As DNA, the CDR3 is TGCGCCAGCAGTTCCCCGTGGGAAGCCAAAAACATTCAGTACTTC. The genes are TRBV23-1 and TRBJ2-4; D gene uncertain. TRBV23-1 counts as an open reading frame of uncertain function. The ends were cut back, 5 bases at V and 0 bases at J, with 11 bases in the middle. The CDR3 is made up of 15 amino acids.

The chain uses TRBV4-3 and TRBJ2-2; 7 bases line up with TRBD2. V lost 1 base, J lost 6 bases, and 2 bases stayed unmatched. The CDR3 consists of 14 residues. Germline V CDR1 and CDR2: LGHNA, YSLEER. DNA for the CDR3: TGCGCCAGCAGCCAAGGACTAGCCGCCGGGGAGCTGTTTTTT. Its protein product is CASSQGLAAGELFF.

The rearrangement joins TRBV27 to TRBJ2-7, with unresolved D. The V end lost 5 bases, the J end lost 2 bases, and 13 bases lay between the germline ends. The germline CDR1 and CDR2 sequences are MNHEY and SMNVEV (reference sequence). The CDR3 is made up of 14 amino acids. The CDR3, as DNA: TGTGCCAGCAGTCCCATTCCTAGGCCCTACGAGCAGTACTTC. As protein: CASSPIPRPYEQYF.